This TCR beta chain was recorded in a study of cytomegalovirus exposure and HLA in healthy donors. The PCR ran on 60 Vbeta and 13 Jbeta primers. TCRdb's copy holds only in-frame clones and misses some; the assay was immunoSEQ multiplex PCR. The data contain around 130,000 clones, over 8% of them seen just once; the ten biggest clones take up about 5.5%. The study, taken as a whole, reports: Overall, roughly 160 TCR beta chains were annotated as cytomegalovirus-associated.

This clone has only a few counts. Its specificity is not known. This CDR3 is 15 amino acids long. With 7 bases clipped from V and 0 bases from J, the junction kept 5 bases outside the gene matches. Germline V lookup: CDR1 SGHDN, CDR2 FVKESK. The sequenced material came from PBMCs. This chain joins TRBV14 and TRBJ2-2; 7 bases map to TRBD2. The receptor was derived from a man aged 35 to 55 in good health and CMV-seronegative. The CDR3, as DNA: TGTGCCAGCACGGCGGGGGTTGCGAACACCGGGGAGCTGTTTTTT. It is translated as CASTAGVANTGELFF.